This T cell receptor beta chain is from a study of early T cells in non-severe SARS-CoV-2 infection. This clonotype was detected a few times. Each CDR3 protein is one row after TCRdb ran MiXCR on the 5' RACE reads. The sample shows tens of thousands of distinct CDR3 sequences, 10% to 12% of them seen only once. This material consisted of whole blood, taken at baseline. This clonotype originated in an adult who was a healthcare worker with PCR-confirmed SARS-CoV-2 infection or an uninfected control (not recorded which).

The CDR3 coding sequence is TGTGCCAGCAGCTTAGGAGGATACAATCAGCCCCAGCATTTT. Protein product: CASSLGGYNQPQHF. V gene TRBV11-2 combines with J gene TRBJ1-5; D is uncertain. Trimming cost V 1 base and J 3 bases, with 7 bases left between them. The V gene's germline CDR1 is SGHAT and CDR2 FQNNGV. The CDR3 extends over 14 amino acids.